This T cell receptor beta chain was recovered during a study of blood T cell repertoires in COVID-19. Study-wide background: Acute-phase and convalescent COVID-19 samples originated in the United States, Italy and Spain.

CDR1 and CDR2 (germline): MNHEY, SVGAGI. The CDR3 has 14 residues. Trimming removed 6 bases at V and 8 bases at J, with 19 bases between. Sequencing used immunoSEQ multiplex PCR; TCRdb keeps in-frame clones, though not all of them. The sample has some 75,000 clones, approximately 84% seen once. The V call is TRBV6-5, the J call TRBJ1-2; weak D call: TRBD1 (5 bases). This TCR derives from a middle-aged man with COVID-19, enrolled during active disease. The sample taken for sequencing was peripheral blood. The CDR3 sequence: CASRPTANLPGYTF. CDR3 coding DNA: TGTGCCAGCAGGCCGACAGCGAACCTCCCAGGCTACACCTTC.